This T cell receptor (beta chain) was recovered during a study of cytomegalovirus exposure and HLA in healthy donors. A multiplex PCR was run with 60 Vbeta primers and 13 Jbeta primers. Method: immunoSEQ multiplex PCR; TCRdb's copy keeps in-frame clones and lacks some. The profile shows 59,000 or so clones, roughly 77% of them singletons. In regard to this clone: The antigen is undetermined.

This CDR3 has 18 residues. With 2 bases removed from V and 3 bases from J, the gap between germline ends came to 20 bases. CDR1 and CDR2 from the germline V gene are SGHTA and FQGNSA. The study's findings and limits: Some segments of the V type, notably TRBV6-2 and TRBV6-3, were excluded as indistinguishable.

Sequencing input: PBMCs. This receptor was obtained from a man under 40 in good health and CMV-seropositive. The J gene is TRBJ1-5, the V gene TRBV7-2; weak D call: TRBD1 (6 bases). The chain's CDR3 is CASSLISLGRGANQPQHF. CDR3 nucleotides: TGTGCCAGCAGCTTAATCTCTCTCGGCAGGGGAGCCAATCAGCCCCAGCATTTT.